Included here is one T cell receptor (beta chain) sequence, with context. The entry originates in a study of blood T cell repertoires in COVID-19. Turning to the study itself: T cells, B-cell-depleted T cells, or PBMCs provided the cDNA or gDNA that served as material.

Assignments of participants to cohorts depended upon their own reported clinical history. Exposed volunteers were people who met a COVID-19 case within 2 weeks before study entry. In the original workflow: Amplification from reference gene primers served as the basis for estimated nucleated cell counts. Produced via immunoSEQ multiplex PCR; TCRdb's table is partial and in-frame only. D and trimming come from the DNA, and the V and J calls and clone size come from that table. Here the sample spans roughly 400,000 clones, roughly 90% being singletons. The TCR sequence derives from a young woman who had been exposed to COVID-19. Sequencing input: PBMCs or T cells enriched from blood (not recorded which).

The CDR3 DNA follows: TGTGCCACTTCACCCCGGACAGGGTCCTACGAGCAGTACTTC. Amino acids: CATSPRTGSYEQYF. The chain recombines TRBV15 with TRBJ2-7; TRBD1 aligns across 8 bases. The germline V gene has CDR1 LNHNV and CDR2 YYDKDF (reference sequence). CDR3 length equals 14 residues. V lost 9 bases to trimming and J lost 1 base; unmatched junction nucleotides: 8.